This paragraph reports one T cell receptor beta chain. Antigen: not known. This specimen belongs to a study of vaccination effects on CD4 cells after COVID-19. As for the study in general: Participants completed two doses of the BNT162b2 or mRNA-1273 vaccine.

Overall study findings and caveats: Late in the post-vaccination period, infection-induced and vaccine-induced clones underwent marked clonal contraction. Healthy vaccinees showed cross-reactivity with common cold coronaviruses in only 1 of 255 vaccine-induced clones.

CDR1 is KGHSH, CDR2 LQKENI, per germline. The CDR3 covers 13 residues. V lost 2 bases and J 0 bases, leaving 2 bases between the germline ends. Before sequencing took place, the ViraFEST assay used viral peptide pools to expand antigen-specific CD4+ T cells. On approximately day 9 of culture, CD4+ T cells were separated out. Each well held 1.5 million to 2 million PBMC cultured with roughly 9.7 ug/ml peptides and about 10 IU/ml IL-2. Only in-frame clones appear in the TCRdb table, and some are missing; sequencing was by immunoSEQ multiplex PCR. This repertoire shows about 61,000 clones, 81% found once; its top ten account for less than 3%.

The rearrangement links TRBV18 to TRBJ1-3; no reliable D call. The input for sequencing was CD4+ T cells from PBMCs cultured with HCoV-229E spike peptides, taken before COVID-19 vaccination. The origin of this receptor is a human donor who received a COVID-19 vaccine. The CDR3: CASSPVSGNTIYF. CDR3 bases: TGTGCCAGCTCACCAGTCTCTGGAAACACCATATATTTT.